The next 12 T cell receptor beta chains were all read from a single sample in a study of cytomegalovirus exposure and HLA in healthy donors. Both 60 Vbeta primers and 13 Jbeta primers went into the PCR. TCRdb's copy holds only in-frame clones and misses some; the assay was immunoSEQ multiplex PCR. The repertoire holds just over 150,000 clones, with about 80% as singletons. The sample consisted of PBMCs. The receptors were gathered from a female donor in good health and CMV-seronegative.

This clone was detected only once. This chain links TRBV11-1 with TRBJ2-1; 9 positions match TRBD1. The CDR3 consists of 16 residues. With 5 bases clipped from V and 8 bases from J, the junction kept 13 bases outside the gene matches. Germline V gene lookup returns CDR1 SGHAT and CDR2 FQDESV (reference sequence). CDR3 amino acids: CASSPRRGTGIDEQFF. The DNA of the CDR3 is TGTGCCAGCAGCCCCCGCCGAGGGACAGGGATCGATGAGCAGTTCTTC.

This clone was detected only a few times. The chain has TRBV18 and TRBJ1-1, with D possibly TRBD1 on 5 matching bases. Trimming stripped 5 bases from V and 4 bases from J, with 17 bases between. There are 15 residues in the CDR3. Germline V lookup: CDR1 KGHSH, CDR2 LQKENI. The CDR3 is CASSKVSQGSTEAFF. The DNA for the CDR3 is TGTGCCAGCTCAAAAGTAAGCCAGGGCAGCACTGAAGCTTTCTTT.

The genes are TRBV18 and TRBJ1-1; TRBD1 might be the D (6 bases). V was cut by 3 bases and J by 11 bases, with 22 bases left in between. There are 15 residues in the CDR3. CDR1 is KGHSH and CDR2 is LQKENI in the germline V gene. In DNA form, the CDR3 reads TGTGCCAGCTCACCGAATTCAGCGTACAGGGTCGGTGCTTTCTTT. As protein: CASSPNSAYRVGAFF.

The V gene is TRBV4-1, the J gene TRBJ2-4; 7 bases match TRBD2. Per the germline V gene, CDR1 is MGHRA and CDR2 is YSYEKL. The CDR3 totals 19 residues. Trimming removed 0 bases from V and 1 base from J; junction bases left unmatched: 12. The CDR3 DNA reads as TGCGCCAGCAGCCAAGAAGAGGGAAGCGCGGGAGTGGCCAAAAACATTCAGTACTTC. Its translation: CASSQEEGSAGVAKNIQYF.

The rearrangement links TRBV2 to TRBJ2-5; 12 bases line up with TRBD2. CDR1 SNHLY and CDR2 FYNNEI come from the germline V gene. This CDR3 comprises 16 residues. V lost 5 bases and J lost 5; bases outside the gene matches: 9. This chain's CDR3 is CASSSRLAGADETQYF. In nucleotides, the CDR3 is TGTGCCAGCAGTTCAAGACTAGCGGGAGCGGATGAGACCCAGTACTTC.

This clone was picked up one time. The CDR3 here is CATSTQPRGPTNQPQHF. CDR3 in DNA: TGTGCCACCAGCACCCAACCGCGGGGGCCGACGAATCAGCCCCAGCATTTT. The rearrangement links TRBV15 to TRBJ1-5, with TRBD1 as a possible D gene (6 bases). The length of the CDR3 is 17 residues. Trimming took 4 bases from V and 4 from J, leaving 20 bases between them. Germline V gene sequence: CDR1 LNHNV, CDR2 YYDKDF (reference sequence).

This clone was picked up a small number of times. This sequence joins TRBV27 and TRBJ2-5, with D possibly TRBD2 on 6 matching bases. The V and J ends lost 4 bases and 7 bases respectively, with 13 bases between them. There are 13 residues in the CDR3. Germline CDR1 and CDR2: MNHEY and SMNVEV (reference sequence). As DNA, the CDR3 is TGTGCCAGCAGTTCCCGACTCGGGGGGACCCAGTACTTC. Its translation: CASSSRLGGTQYF.

This chain connects TRBV27 to TRBJ1-2, with 12 bases identical to TRBD1. This CDR3 has 14 amino acids. Germline CDR1 and CDR2: MNHEY and SMNVEV (reference sequence). V trimming: 3 bases; J trimming: 9 bases; junction bases outside the gene matches: 5. The CDR3 protein is CASSFLGTGGSYTF. The DNA of the CDR3 is TGTGCCAGCAGTTTCCTAGGGACAGGGGGCAGCTACACCTTC.

The rearrangement links TRBV5-4 to TRBJ1-6; 11 bases line up with TRBD1. CDR3 size: 18 residues. The germline CDR1 and CDR2 sequences are SGHNT and YYREEE (reference sequence). Trimming removed 4 bases from V and 6 bases from J; junction bases left unmatched: 12. The CDR3 DNA is TGTGCCAGCAGCCCCAGGGGGACAGGGGGTATGAGTAATTCACCCCTCCACTTT. Protein product: CASSPRGTGGMSNSPLHF.

The rearrangement uses TRBV30 and TRBJ1-6; D perhaps matches TRBD1 (6 bases). The germline gives CDR1 GTSNPN, CDR2 SVGIG (reference sequence). The V end lost 0 bases, the J end lost 8 bases, and 11 bases lay between the germline ends. CDR3 size: 14 residues. CDR3 DNA sequence: TGTGCCTGGAGTGTACAGGGAGTTTATTCACCCCTCCACTTT. Its translation: CAWSVQGVYSPLHF.

The chain uses TRBV12-2 and TRBJ2-1; the table's D call, TRBD1, was not checked against the DNA. TRBV12-2 counts as a pseudogene. The CDR3 has 20 amino acids. In DNA form, the CDR3 reads TGTGCAAGTCGCTTAGCCTGGGTGTACAGGGGGGGTAGCTCCTACAATGAGCAGTTCTTC. This encodes CASRLAWVYRGGSSYNEQFF.

The gene calls are TRBV30 and TRBJ1-1; TRBD1 matches 10 bases. The CDR3 loop spans 16 amino acids. Germline trimming cut 2 bases from V and 5 bases from J; bases unmatched to any gene: 11. Looked up from germline, CDR1 is GTSNPN and CDR2 is SVGIG (reference sequence). The CDR3 sequence is CAWSRDRGRWVTEAFF. The DNA of the CDR3 is TGTGCCTGGAGTAGAGACAGGGGGCGCTGGGTGACTGAAGCTTTCTTT.